The present T cell receptor (beta chain) was sequenced within a study of OX40 agonist ivuxolimab in advanced cancers. Study-wide background: Hepatocellular carcinoma, melanoma, renal cell or head and neck cancer occurred in dose-escalation patients. Study observations and caveats: Both blood CD4+ and CD8+ T cells showed clonal growth by week 6 at 0.1 to 3.0 mg/kg.

The CDR3 is made up of 13 amino acids. Trimming took 1 base from V and 5 from J, leaving 9 bases between them. Germline V gene data show CDR1 as MGHDK and CDR2 as SYGVNS. The assay was immunoSEQ multiplex PCR, and TCRdb's table has in-frame clones only and misses some. The table lists approximately 71,000 clones, 90% to 95% of them singletons. About this clone itself: Its antigen remains unknown.

Systemic immunosuppression or autoimmune disease history was grounds to exclude patients. The chain carries TRBV25-1 and TRBJ2-7; tentative D call: TRBD1 (5 bases). The receptor was derived from an adult with an advanced solid tumor such as melanoma, head and neck, liver or kidney cancer. This specimen was CD4+ or CD8+ T cells sorted from blood, taken in a trial of the OX40 agonist ivuxolimab. The CDR3 sequence: CASSEWGAHEQYF. The CDR3 DNA reads as TGTGCCAGCAGTGAATGGGGCGCCCACGAGCAGTACTTC.